Reported below is one TCR beta chain. This entry comes from a study of blood T cell repertoires in COVID-19. Study in general: COVID-19 samples from acute and convalescent phases originated in the United States, Italy and Spain.

Trimming shortened V by 3 bases and J by 4 bases, and 7 bases separated the two germline ends. The CDR3 runs 13 residues. Per germline, CDR1 LNHDA and CDR2 SQIVND (reference sequence). Some clones are missing from TCRdb's copy, which holds only in-frame ones; the method was immunoSEQ multiplex PCR. The data show about 180,000 clones, roughly 85% seen once. J is TRBJ2-1 and V is TRBV19, with unresolved D. The sequencing sample was made of peripheral blood. This clonotype was sampled from a woman between 65 and 79 years old with acute or convalescent COVID-19. CDR3 residues: CASSINQYNEQFF. The CDR3 DNA reads as TGTGCCAGTAGTATCAATCAGTACAATGAGCAGTTCTTC.